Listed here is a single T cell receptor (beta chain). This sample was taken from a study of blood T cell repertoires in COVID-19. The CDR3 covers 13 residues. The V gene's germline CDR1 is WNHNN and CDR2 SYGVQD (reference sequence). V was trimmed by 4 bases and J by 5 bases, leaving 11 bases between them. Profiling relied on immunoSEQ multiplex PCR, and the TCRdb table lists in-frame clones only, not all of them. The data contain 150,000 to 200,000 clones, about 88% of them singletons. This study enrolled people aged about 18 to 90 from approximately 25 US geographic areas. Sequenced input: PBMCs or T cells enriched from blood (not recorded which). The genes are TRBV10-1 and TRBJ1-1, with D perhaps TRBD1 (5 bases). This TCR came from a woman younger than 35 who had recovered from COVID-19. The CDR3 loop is CASSAGRGTEAFF. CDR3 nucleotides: TGCGCCAGCAGTGCGGGCCGGGGGACTGAAGCTTTCTTT.